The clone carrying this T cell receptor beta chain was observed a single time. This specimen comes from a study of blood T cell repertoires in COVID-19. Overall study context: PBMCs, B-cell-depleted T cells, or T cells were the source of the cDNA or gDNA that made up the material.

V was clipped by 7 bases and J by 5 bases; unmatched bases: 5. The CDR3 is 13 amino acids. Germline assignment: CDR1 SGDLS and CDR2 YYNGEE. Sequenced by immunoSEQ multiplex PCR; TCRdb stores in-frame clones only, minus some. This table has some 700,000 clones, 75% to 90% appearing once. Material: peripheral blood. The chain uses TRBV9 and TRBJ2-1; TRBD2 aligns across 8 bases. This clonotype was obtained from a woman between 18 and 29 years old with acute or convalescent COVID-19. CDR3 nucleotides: TGTGCCAGCTCCGGGGGGGCCGACAATGAGCAGTTCTTC. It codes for CASSGGADNEQFF.